This TCR beta chain stems from a study of T cell responses to AZD1222 COVID-19 vaccine. Some clones are missing from TCRdb's copy, which holds only in-frame ones; the method was immunoSEQ multiplex PCR. This sample has 100,000 to 150,000 clones, with approximately 88% found just once. V was pared by 0 bases and J by 0 bases, with 9 bases of the junction left unmatched. CDR1 is LGHNT and CDR2 is FRNRAP in the germline V gene. The CDR3 runs to 18 residues. This chain connects TRBV12-5 to TRBJ1-1, with 8 bases fitting TRBD1. The sample in question was peripheral blood, obtained on day 0 of AZD1222 vaccination. The sequence was obtained from an adult in good health. The CDR3 spells CASGLVLGRGRMNTEAFF. In DNA, the CDR3 is TGTGCTAGTGGTTTGGTACTTGGCAGGGGGCGAATGAACACTGAAGCTTTCTTT.